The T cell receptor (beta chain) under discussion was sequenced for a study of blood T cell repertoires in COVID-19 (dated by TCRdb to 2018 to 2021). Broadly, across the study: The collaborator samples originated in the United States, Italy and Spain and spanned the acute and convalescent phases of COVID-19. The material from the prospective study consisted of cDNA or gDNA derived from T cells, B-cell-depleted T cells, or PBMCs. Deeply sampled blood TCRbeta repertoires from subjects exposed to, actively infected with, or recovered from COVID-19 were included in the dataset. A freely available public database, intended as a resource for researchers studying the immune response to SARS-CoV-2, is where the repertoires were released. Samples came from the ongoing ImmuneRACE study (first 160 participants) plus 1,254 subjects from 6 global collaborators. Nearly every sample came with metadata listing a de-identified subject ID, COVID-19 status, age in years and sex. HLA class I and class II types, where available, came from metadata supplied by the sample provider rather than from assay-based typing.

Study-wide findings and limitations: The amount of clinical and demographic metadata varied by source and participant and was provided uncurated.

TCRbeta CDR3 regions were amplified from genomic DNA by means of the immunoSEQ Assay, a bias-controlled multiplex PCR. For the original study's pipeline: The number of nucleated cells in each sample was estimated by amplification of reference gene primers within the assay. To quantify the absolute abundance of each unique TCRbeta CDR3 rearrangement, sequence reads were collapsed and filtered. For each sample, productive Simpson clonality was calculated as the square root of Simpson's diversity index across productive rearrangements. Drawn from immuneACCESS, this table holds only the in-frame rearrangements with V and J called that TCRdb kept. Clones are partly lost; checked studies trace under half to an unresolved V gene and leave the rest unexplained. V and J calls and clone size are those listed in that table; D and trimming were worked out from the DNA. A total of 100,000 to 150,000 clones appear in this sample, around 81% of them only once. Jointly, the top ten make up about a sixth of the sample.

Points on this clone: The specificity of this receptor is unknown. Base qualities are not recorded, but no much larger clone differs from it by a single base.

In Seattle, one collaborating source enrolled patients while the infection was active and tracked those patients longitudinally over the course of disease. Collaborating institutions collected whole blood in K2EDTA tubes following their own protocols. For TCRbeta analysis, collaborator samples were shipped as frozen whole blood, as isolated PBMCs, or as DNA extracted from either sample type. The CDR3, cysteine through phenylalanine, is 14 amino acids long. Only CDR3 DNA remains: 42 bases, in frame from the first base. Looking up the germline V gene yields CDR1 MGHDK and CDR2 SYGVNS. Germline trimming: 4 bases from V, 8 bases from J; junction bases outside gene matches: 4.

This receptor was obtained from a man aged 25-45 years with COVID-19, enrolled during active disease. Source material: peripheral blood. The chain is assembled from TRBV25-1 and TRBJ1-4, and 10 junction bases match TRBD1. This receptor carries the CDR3 CASSGQGAGEKLFF. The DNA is TGTGCCAGCAGTGGACAGGGGGCTGGCGAAAAACTGTTTTTT.